The 8 T cell receptor beta chains reported below all come from one sample, sequenced in a study of T cell clonality in common variable immunodeficiency. Study-wide findings and caveats: In common variable immunodeficiency, TCR beta chains reportedly carried fewer deletions and N-nucleotide insertions.

Their cognate antigens are unknown. The method was immunoSEQ multiplex PCR; TCRdb's version includes in-frame clones alone and lacks a portion of them. This sample has 17,000 or so clones, each found more than once. The sequencing sample was made of peripheral blood mononuclear cells. These receptors came from a human donor with common variable immunodeficiency.

Details on this clone: The read gets to within 3 residues of the CDR3 end, and the germline J gene fills in the rest. The V gene is TRBV7-8, the J gene TRBJ2-1, with TRBD2 identical over 9 bases. This CDR3 comprises 17 residues. V lost 1 base to trimming and J lost 1 base; unmatched junction nucleotides: 5. CDR1 SGHVS and CDR2 FQNEAQ come from the germline V gene. The sequenced CDR3 bases are TGTGCCAGCAGCTTAGTGGGGACTAGCCTTTCCTACAATGAG. Protein sequence: CASSLVGTSLSYNE. From start to end, the CDR3 is CASSLVGTSLSYNEQFF.

At least ten counts were recorded for this clone. The missing CDR3 end, 3 residues past where the read stops, is filled in from the germline J gene. The V call is TRBV7-9, the J call TRBJ1-5; no definite D call. CDR1 is SEHNR, CDR2 FQNEAQ, per germline (reference sequence). Between the trimmed V and J ends, which lost 4 bases and 0 bases, there was a span of 7 bases. This CDR3 region has 14 residues. Partial CDR3 DNA: TGTGCCAGCAGCTCGACATATAGCAATCAGCCC. This codes for CASSSTYSNQP. In full, the CDR3 is CASSSTYSNQPQHF.

The sample holds a few counts of this clone. Read coverage stops 3 residues before the CDR3 terminus; the germline J gene supplies the remainder. The rearrangement links TRBV19 to TRBJ2-1; D not certain. The CDR3 extends over 13 amino acids. Per germline, CDR1 LNHDA and CDR2 SQIVND (reference sequence). Trimming left V 3 bases short and J 7 bases short, with 10 bases between. The CDR3 sequence is CASSMVPGNEQFF. The sequenced part of the CDR3 DNA is TGTGCCAGTAGTATGGTACCCGGGAATGAG. Complete variable domain (other parts from reference TRBV19 and TRBJ2-1): DGGITQSPKYLFRKEGQNVTLSCEQNLNHDAMYWYRQDPGQGLRLIYYSQIVNDFQKGDIAEGYSVSREKKESFPLTVTSAQKNPTAFYLCASSMVPGNEQFFGPGTRLTVL.

There are many counts of this clone. The read ends 3 residues before the CDR3 terminus; that terminus is restored from the germline J gene. The chain recombines TRBV18 with TRBJ2-5; D unclear. V lost 0 bases to trimming and J lost 2 bases, with 13 bases between them. Per the germline V gene, CDR1 is KGHSH and CDR2 is LQKENI. The CDR3 runs 16 residues. The chain's CDR3 is CASSPPNVAAQETQYF. The sequenced CDR3 bases are TGTGCCAGCTCACCACCGAACGTGGCGGCTCAAGAGACC.

By share of the sample, this clone is medium-sized (0.01 to 0.1%). The read stops 3 residues short of the end of the CDR3; the missing end is completed from the germline J gene. The V and J genes are TRBV18 and TRBJ1-2; D ambiguous. Germline CDR1 is KGHSH and CDR2 is LQKENI. The CDR3 length is 13 residues. Trimming pared 2 bases from V and 4 bases from J, leaving 8 bases between. The CDR3 reads CASSPGQLYGYTF. CDR3 DNA (partial): TGTGCCAGCTCACCAGGGCAGCTCTATGGC. The variable domain in full, completed from reference TRBV18 and TRBJ1-2, reads NAGVMQNPRHLVRRRGQEARLRCSPMKGHSHVYWYRQLPEEGLKFMVYLQKENIIDESGMPKERFSAEFPKEGPSILRIQQVVRGDSAAYFCASSPGQLYGYTFGSGTRLTVV.

This clone was found a few times. The read halts 3 residues ahead of the CDR3 end, with the missing end drawn from the germline J gene. The sample holds other DNA sequences that translate to the same CDR3. The rearrangement joins TRBV5-1 to TRBJ1-5, with D uncertain. This CDR3 is 13 amino acids long. Germline V gene sequence: CDR1 SGHRS, CDR2 YFSETQ. V was clipped by 7 bases and J by 7 bases, with 15 bases between them. The DNA read from the CDR3 is TGCGCCAGCTCCCCGGGTGACGGCCAGCCC. Translating it yields CASSPGDGQP. The entire CDR3 reads CASSPGDGQPQHF.

By sample fraction, this clone is medium-sized (0.01 to 0.1%). The observed sequence ends 3 residues before the CDR3 terminus, with the missing tail filled in from the germline J gene. This chain uses TRBV11-2 with TRBJ2-5; TRBD2 matches 12 bases. The CDR3 length is 15 residues. With 5 bases clipped from V and 4 bases from J, the junction kept 5 bases outside the gene matches. Germline assignment: CDR1 SGHAT and CDR2 FQNNGV. The CDR3 reads CASSLGLAGGETQYF. CDR3 bases read: TGTGCCAGCAGCCTGGGACTAGCGGGTGGAGAGACC.

For this clone: Read data end 3 residues before the CDR3 end; the end is taken from the germline J gene. The chain couples TRBV19 to TRBJ2-4; D may be TRBD1 (5 bases). Germline CDR1 is LNHDA and CDR2 is SQIVND (reference sequence). Trimming stripped 1 base from V and 3 bases from J, with 13 bases between. This CDR3 comprises 16 residues. Incomplete CDR3 DNA: TGTGCCAGTAGTATAGCGCAGGGCCAATTCAAAAACATT. It translates to CASSIAQGQFKNI. The CDR3, in full, reads CASSIAQGQFKNIQYF. Complete variable domain (other parts from reference TRBV19 and TRBJ2-4): DGGITQSPKYLFRKEGQNVTLSCEQNLNHDAMYWYRQDPGQGLRLIYYSQIVNDFQKGDIAEGYSVSREKKESFPLTVTSAQKNPTAFYLCASSIAQGQFKNIQYFGAGTRLSVL.